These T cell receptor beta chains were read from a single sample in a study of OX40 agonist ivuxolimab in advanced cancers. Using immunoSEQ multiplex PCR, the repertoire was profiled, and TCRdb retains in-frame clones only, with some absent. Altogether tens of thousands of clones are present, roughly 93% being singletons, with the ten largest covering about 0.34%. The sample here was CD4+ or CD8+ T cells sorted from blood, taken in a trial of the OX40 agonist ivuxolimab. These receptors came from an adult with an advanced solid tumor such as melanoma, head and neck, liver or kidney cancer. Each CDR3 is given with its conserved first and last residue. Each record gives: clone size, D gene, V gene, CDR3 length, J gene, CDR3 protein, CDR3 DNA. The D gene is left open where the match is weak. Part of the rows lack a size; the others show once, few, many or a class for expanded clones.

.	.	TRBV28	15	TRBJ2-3	CASSMGLGSTDTQYF	TGTGCCAGCAGTATGGGGTTGGGTAGCACAGATACGCAGTATTTT
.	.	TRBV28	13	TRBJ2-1	CASCTVSYNEQFF	TGTGCCAGCTGCACAGTATCCTACAATGAGCAGTTCTTC
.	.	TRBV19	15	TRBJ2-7	CASSMSLGTNYEQYF	TGTGCCAGTAGTATGTCGCTCGGGACCAACTACGAGCAGTACTTC
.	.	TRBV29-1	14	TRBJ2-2	CSVKEQPDTGELFF	TGCAGCGTAAAGGAACAGCCCGACACCGGGGAGCTGTTTTTT
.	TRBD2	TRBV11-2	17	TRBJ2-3	CASSPLLAGQLPDTQYF	TGTGCCAGCAGCCCCCTACTAGCGGGGCAGCTTCCAGATACGCAGTATTTT
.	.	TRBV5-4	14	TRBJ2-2	CASSLNQFTGELFF	TGTGCCAGCAGCTTGAATCAGTTCACCGGGGAGCTGTTTTTT
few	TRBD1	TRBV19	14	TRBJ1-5	CASSSRGLDQPQHF	TGTGCCAGTAGTTCCAGGGGGCTGGATCAGCCCCAGCATTTT
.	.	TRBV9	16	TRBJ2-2	CASSVGAGPGTGELFF	TGTGCCAGCAGCGTAGGGGCGGGACCTGGCACCGGGGAGCTGTTTTTT
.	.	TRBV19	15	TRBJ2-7	CASGRRGANPYEQYF	TGTGCCAGTGGCCGTCGAGGGGCCAATCCTTACGAGCAGTACTTC
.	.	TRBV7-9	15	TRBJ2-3	CASSLIGALTDTQYF	TGTGCCAGCAGCTTGATCGGGGCCCTCACAGATACGCAGTATTTT
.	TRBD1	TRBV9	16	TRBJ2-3	CASSHGEGARTDTQYF	TGTGCCAGCAGCCATGGTGAGGGGGCCCGCACAGATACGCAGTATTTT
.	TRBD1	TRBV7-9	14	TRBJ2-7	CASSLTGGGYEQYF	TGTGCCAGCAGTCTGACAGGGGGCGGGTACGAGCAGTACTTC
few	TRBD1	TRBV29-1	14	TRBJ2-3	CSVATGQGTDTQYF	TGCAGCGTTGCGACCGGACAGGGCACAGATACGCAGTATTTT
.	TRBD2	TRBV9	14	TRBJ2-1	CASSDQLAAGEQFF	TGTGCCAGCAGCGATCAACTAGCGGCAGGTGAGCAGTTCTTC
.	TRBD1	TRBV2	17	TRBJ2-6	CASNLGGLISGANVLTF	TGTGCCAGCAATTTAGGGGGCTTAATCTCTGGGGCCAACGTCCTGACTTTC
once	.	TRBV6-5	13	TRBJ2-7	CARSFGRVYEQYF	TGTGCCAGGTCCTTTGGGCGGGTATACGAGCAGTACTTC
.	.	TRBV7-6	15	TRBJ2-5	CASTSGAGRQETQYF	TGTGCCAGCACCTCCGGGGCAGGTCGACAAGAGACCCAGTACTTC
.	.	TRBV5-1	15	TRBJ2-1	CASSLVGSEYNEQFF	TGCGCCAGCAGCTTGGTAGGTTCAGAATACAATGAGCAGTTCTTC
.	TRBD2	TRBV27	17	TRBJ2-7	CASSLIGLADGSYEQYF	TGTGCCAGCAGTTTAATTGGACTAGCGGATGGGAGCTACGAGCAGTACTTC
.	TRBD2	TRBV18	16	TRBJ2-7	CASSPQPSGGTYEQYF	TGTGCCAGCTCACCCCAACCGAGCGGGGGGACCTACGAGCAGTACTTC
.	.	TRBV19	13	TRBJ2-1	CASSIGQNNEQFF	TGTGCCAGTAGTATCGGACAGAACAATGAGCAGTTCTTC
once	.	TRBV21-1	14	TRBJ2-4	CASSKASGGPLRYF	TGTGCCAGCAGCAAAGCTAGCGGGGGCCCTCTTCGGTACTTC
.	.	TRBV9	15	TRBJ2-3	CASSPPGLPTDTQYF	TGTGCCAGCAGCCCCCCCGGACTACCCACAGATACGCAGTATTTT
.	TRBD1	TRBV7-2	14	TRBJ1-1	CAGNRQGSNTEAFF	TGTGCCGGTAATAGACAGGGGTCGAACACTGAAGCTTTCTTT
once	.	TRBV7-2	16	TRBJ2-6	CASSLTSGTGANVLTF	TGTGCCAGCAGCTTAACTTCAGGGACTGGGGCCAACGTCCTGACTTTC
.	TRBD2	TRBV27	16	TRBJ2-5	CASSLGLAGGGKTQYF	TGTGCCAGCAGTTTAGGGCTAGCGGGAGGCGGGAAGACCCAGTACTTC
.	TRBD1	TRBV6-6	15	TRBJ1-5	CASSPGQGTYQPQHF	TGTGCCAGCAGTCCCGGACAGGGAACGTATCAGCCCCAGCATTTT
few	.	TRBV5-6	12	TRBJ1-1	CASSRQGREAFF	TGTGCCAGCAGCCGCCAAGGGAGGGAAGCTTTCTTT
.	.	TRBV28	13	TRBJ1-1	CASSLHYSPEAFF	TGTGCCAGCAGTTTACATTACTCCCCTGAAGCTTTCTTT
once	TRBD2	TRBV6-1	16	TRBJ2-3	CASSGGTSGMGNTQYF	TGTGCCAGCAGTGGGGGGACTAGCGGGATGGGGAATACGCAGTATTTT
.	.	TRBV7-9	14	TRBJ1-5	CASSVQGSHQPQHF	TGTGCCAGCAGCGTACAGGGATCCCACCAGCCCCAGCATTTT
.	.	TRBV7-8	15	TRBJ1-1	CASSLRDRGNTEAFF	TGTGCCAGCAGCTTAAGGGACCGGGGGAACACTGAAGCTTTCTTT
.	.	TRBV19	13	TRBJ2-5	CASSIGGQETQYF	TGTGCCAGTAGTATCGGCGGCCAAGAGACCCAGTACTTC
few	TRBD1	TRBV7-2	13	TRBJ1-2	CASSLRQGDGYTF	TGTGCCAGCAGCCTGCGACAGGGAGACGGCTACACCTTC
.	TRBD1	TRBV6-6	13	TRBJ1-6	CASSIQGNSPLHF	TGTGCCAGCAGTATACAGGGGAATTCACCCCTCCACTTT
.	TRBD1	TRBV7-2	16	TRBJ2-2	CASSYSGTVNTGELFF	TGTGCCAGCAGCTATTCAGGGACAGTGAACACCGGGGAGCTGTTTTTT
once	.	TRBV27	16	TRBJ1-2	CASSSAGTLRDYGYTF	TGTGCCAGCAGTTCCGCCGGGACACTTCGGGACTATGGCTACACCTTC
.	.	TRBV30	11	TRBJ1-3	CAWSSGNTIYF	TGTGCCTGGAGCTCTGGAAACACCATATATTTT
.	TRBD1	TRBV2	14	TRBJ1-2	CASRGGQVPRGYTF	TGTGCCAGCAGGGGGGGACAGGTTCCTAGGGGCTACACCTTC
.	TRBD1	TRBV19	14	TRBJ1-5	CASVRQGGNQPQHF	TGTGCCAGCGTCAGACAGGGCGGCAATCAGCCCCAGCATTTT
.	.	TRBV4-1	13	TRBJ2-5	CASSQEWGETQYF	TGCGCCAGCAGCCAAGAATGGGGGGAGACCCAGTACTTC
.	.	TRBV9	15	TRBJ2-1	CASSVESGLESEQFF	TGTGCCAGCAGCGTCGAAAGCGGACTCGAGAGTGAGCAGTTCTTC
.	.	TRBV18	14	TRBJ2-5	CASSPPQTQETQYF	TGTGCCAGCTCACCACCCCAGACACAAGAGACCCAGTACTTC
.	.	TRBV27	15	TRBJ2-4	CASKGQGGGENIQYF	TGTGCCAGCAAGGGCCAGGGAGGCGGAGAAAACATTCAGTACTTC
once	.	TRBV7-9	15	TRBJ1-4	CASSLILGPDEKLFF	TGTGCCAGCAGCTTAATTTTGGGGCCGGATGAAAAACTGTTTTTT
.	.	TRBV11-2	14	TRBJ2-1	CASSRETGYNEQFF	TGTGCCAGCAGCCGAGAGACTGGCTACAATGAGCAGTTCTTC
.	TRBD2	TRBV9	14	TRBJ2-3	CASSPTGGGDTQYF	TGTGCCAGCAGCCCCACGGGGGGGGGAGATACGCAGTATTTT
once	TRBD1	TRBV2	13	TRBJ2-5	CASTRDRQETQYF	TGTGCCAGCACCCGGGACAGACAAGAGACCCAGTACTTC
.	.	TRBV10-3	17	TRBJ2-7	CAISAGWVSQNSYEQYF	TGTGCCATCAGTGCCGGGTGGGTTAGCCAAAACTCCTACGAGCAGTACTTC